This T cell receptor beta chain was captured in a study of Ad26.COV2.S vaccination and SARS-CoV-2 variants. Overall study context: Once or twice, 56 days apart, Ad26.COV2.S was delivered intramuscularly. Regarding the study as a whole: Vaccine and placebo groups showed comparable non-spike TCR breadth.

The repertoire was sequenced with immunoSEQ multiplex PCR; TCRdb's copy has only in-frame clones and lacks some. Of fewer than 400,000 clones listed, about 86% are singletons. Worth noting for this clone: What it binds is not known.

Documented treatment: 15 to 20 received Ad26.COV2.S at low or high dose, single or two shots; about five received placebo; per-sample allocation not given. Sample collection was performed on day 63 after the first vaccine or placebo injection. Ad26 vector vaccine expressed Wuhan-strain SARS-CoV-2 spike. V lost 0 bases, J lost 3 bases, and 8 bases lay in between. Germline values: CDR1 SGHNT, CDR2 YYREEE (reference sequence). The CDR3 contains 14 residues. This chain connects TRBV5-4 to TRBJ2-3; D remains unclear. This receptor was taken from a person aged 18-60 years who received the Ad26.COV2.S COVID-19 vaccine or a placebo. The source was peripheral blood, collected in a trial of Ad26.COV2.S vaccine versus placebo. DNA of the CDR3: TGTGCCAGCAGCTTGGCCGAGACGACAGATACGCAGTATTTT. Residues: CASSLAETTDTQYF.